Listed here are 3 T cell receptor beta chains from one sample, sequenced in a study of cytomegalovirus exposure and HLA in healthy donors. Repertoires were generated with immunoSEQ multiplex PCR, while TCRdb's copy carries only in-frame clones and drops some. The sample holds about 120,000 clones; approximately 87% are singletons and the top ten take under 6.5%. Sequenced input: PBMCs. These receptors all come from a woman aged 18-35 years in good health and CMV-seropositive.

The V gene is TRBV2, the J gene TRBJ2-5, with D perhaps TRBD2 (6 bases). The V and J ends lost 10 bases and 2 bases respectively, with 14 bases between them. The CDR3 covers 13 residues. Germline V CDR1 and CDR2: SNHLY, FYNNEI. CDR3 nucleotide sequence: TGTGCCACAGCAGGCGGGATTCAAGAGACCCAGTACTTC. Its translation: CATAGGIQETQYF.

The CDR3 coding sequence is TGTGCCAGCAGCTTAGTTTCTGCGGGAGCGGTGCAGGATACGCAGTATTTT. This sequence encodes CASSLVSAGAVQDTQYF. The chain recombines TRBV7-2 with TRBJ2-3, with 7 bases aligning to TRBD2. The CDR3 has 17 amino acids. V was clipped by 1 base and J by 6 bases; unmatched bases: 13. Germline V gene lookup returns CDR1 SGHTA and CDR2 FQGNSA. Supplemented by reference TRBV7-2 and TRBJ2-3, the full variable domain reads GAGVSQSPSNKVTEKGKDVELRCDPISGHTALYWYRQSLGQGLEFLIYFQGNSAPDKSGLPSDRFSAERTGGSVSTLTIQRTQQEDSAVYLCASSLVSAGAVQDTQYFGPGTRLTVL.

This sequence joins TRBV19 and TRBJ2-1, with TRBD2 as a possible D gene (5 bases). In germline, CDR1 is LNHDA, CDR2 SQIVND (reference sequence). This CDR3 is 14 amino acids long. The ends were cut back, 3 bases at V and 8 bases at J, with 14 bases in the middle. The CDR3 loop is CASSIRVASDEQFF. DNA for the CDR3: TGTGCCAGTAGTATCCGTGTAGCGAGCGATGAGCAGTTCTTC. Full variable domain (outside the CDR3, taken from reference TRBV19 and TRBJ2-1): DGGITQSPKYLFRKEGQNVTLSCEQNLNHDAMYWYRQDPGQGLRLIYYSQIVNDFQKGDIAEGYSVSREKKESFPLTVTSAQKNPTAFYLCASSIRVASDEQFFGPGTRLTVL.